One sample yielded the 5 T cell receptor beta chains listed below, sequenced in a study of blood T cell repertoires in COVID-19. Clones were sequenced by immunoSEQ multiplex PCR, and TCRdb holds only the in-frame ones, with some missing. The sample consists of 85,000 to 110,000 clones, around 88% of them appearing once. The specimen was peripheral blood. The receptor set was obtained from a human donor in a cohort sampled during active COVID-19.

This chain joins TRBV11-2 and TRBJ1-4, with 7 bases identical to TRBD1. Germline V lookup: CDR1 SGHAT, CDR2 FQNNGV. V was pared by 2 bases and J by 4 bases, with 16 bases of the junction left unmatched. CDR3 size: 19 residues. The CDR3 loop reads CASSLKISGTAMGNEKLFF. CDR3 nucleotide sequence: TGTGCCAGCAGCTTAAAAATTTCCGGGACAGCAATGGGTAATGAAAAACTGTTTTTT.

This clone has a single count. V usage is TRBV27 and J usage is TRBJ2-4; 10 nucleotides agree with TRBD2. The CDR3 consists of 14 residues. After removal of 6 bases from V and 9 bases from J, the junction contained 8 bases not matched to a gene. The V gene's germline CDR1 is MNHEY and CDR2 SMNVEV (reference sequence). In nucleotides, the CDR3 is TGTGCCAGCAGCTGGGGGGCTAGCGGGAGCATTCAGTACTTC. Its translation: CASSWGASGSIQYF.

This clone has just one count. The rearrangement joins TRBV24-1 to TRBJ2-5; D may be TRBD2 (6 bases). The germline gives CDR1 KGHDR, CDR2 SFDVKD. The CDR3 is 21 amino acids. The V end lost 6 bases, the J end lost 1 base, and 32 bases lay between the germline ends. The CDR3 loop is CATSSRGGAGRRTTLQETQYF. DNA of the CDR3: TGTGCCACCAGTAGTCGAGGAGGGGCGGGAAGGCGGACGACCCTCCAAGAGACCCAGTACTTC.

The V and J genes are TRBV30 and TRBJ1-4; D is uncertain. CDR3 length equals 14 residues. Between the trimmed V and J ends, which lost 2 bases and 7 bases, there was a span of 14 bases. Germline V gives CDR1 GTSNPN, CDR2 SVGIG (reference sequence). The CDR3: CAWSNRERGEKLFF. CDR3 coding DNA: TGTGCCTGGAGTAACCGGGAACGAGGTGAAAAACTGTTTTTT. The full variable domain, rest sourced from reference TRBV30 and TRBJ1-4, is SQTIHQWPATLVQPVGSPLSLECTVEGTSNPNLYWYRQAAGRGLQLLFYSVGIGQISSEVPQNLSASRPQDRQFILSSKKLLLSDSGFYLCAWSNRERGEKLFFGSGTQLSVL.

This sequence joins TRBV7-6 and TRBJ2-3, with TRBD2 identical over 15 bases. Per the germline V gene, CDR1 is SGHVS and CDR2 is FNYEAQ. Trimming removed 3 bases from V and 4 bases from J; junction bases left unmatched: 11. The CDR3 runs 19 residues. The CDR3: CASSLPTGTSGRRADTQYF. The CDR3 DNA reads as TGTGCCAGCAGCTTGCCCACCGGGACTAGCGGGAGGAGGGCAGATACGCAGTATTTT.